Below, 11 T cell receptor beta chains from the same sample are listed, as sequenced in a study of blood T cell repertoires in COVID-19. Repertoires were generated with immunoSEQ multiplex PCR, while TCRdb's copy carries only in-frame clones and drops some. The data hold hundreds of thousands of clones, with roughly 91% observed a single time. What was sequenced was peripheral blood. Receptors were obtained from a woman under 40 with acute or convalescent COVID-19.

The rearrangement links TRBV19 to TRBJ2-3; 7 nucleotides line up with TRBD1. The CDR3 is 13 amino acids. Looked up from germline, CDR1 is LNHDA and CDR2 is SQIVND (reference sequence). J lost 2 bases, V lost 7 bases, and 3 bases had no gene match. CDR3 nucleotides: TGTGCCAGTAAACAGGGGCCCACAGATACGCAGTATTTT. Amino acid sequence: CASKQGPTDTQYF.

As DNA, the CDR3 is TGTGCCAGCAATGGACAGGGGACCCTACCAACAGATACGCAGTATTTT. Translated: CASNGQGTLPTDTQYF. The gene calls are TRBV5-4 and TRBJ2-3, with 9 bases lining up with TRBD1. The CDR3 has 16 residues. The J segment lost 3 bases and the V segment lost 6 bases, leaving 11 bases of the junction unmatched. CDR1 SGHNT and CDR2 YYREEE come from the germline V gene (reference sequence). The complete variable domain, with remaining parts taken from reference TRBV5-4 and TRBJ2-3, reads ETGVTQSPTHLIKTRGQQVTLRCSSQSGHNTVSWYQQALGQGPQFIFQYYREEENGRGNFPPRFSGLQFPNYSSELNVNALELDDSALYLCASNGQGTLPTDTQYFGPGTRLTVL.

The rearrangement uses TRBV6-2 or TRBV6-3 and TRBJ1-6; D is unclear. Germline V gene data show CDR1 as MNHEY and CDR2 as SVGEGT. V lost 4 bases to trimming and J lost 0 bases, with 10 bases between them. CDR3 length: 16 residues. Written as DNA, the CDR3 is TGTGCCAGCAGTTTACTACGGAGCTCCTATAATTCACCCCTCCACTTT. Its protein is CASSLLRSSYNSPLHF.

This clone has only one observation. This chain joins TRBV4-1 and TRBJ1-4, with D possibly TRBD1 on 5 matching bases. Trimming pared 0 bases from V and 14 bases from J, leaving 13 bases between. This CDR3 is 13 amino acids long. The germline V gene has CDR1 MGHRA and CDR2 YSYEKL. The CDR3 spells CASSQDRGKGLFF. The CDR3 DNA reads TGCGCCAGCAGCCAAGATCGAGGAAAGGGGCTGTTTTTT.

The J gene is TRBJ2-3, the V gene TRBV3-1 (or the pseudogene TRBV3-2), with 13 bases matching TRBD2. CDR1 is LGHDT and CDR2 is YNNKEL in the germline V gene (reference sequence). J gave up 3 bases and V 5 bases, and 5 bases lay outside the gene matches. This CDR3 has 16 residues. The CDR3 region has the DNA TGTGCCAGCAGCTACCTGGGACTAGCGGGGACAGATACGCAGTATTTT. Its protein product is CASSYLGLAGTDTQYF.

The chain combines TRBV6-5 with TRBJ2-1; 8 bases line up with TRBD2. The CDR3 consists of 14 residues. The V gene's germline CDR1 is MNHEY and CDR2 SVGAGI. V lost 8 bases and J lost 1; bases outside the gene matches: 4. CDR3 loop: CASGVAGSYNEQFF. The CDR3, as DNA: TGTGCCAGCGGAGTAGCGGGGTCCTACAATGAGCAGTTCTTC.

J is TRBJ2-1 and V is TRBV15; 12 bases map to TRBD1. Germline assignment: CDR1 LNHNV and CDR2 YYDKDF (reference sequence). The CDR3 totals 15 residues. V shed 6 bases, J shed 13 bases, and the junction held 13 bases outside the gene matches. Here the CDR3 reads CATRISGTGGFQQFF. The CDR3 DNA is TGTGCCACCAGGATATCCGGGACAGGGGGCTTCCAACAGTTCTTC. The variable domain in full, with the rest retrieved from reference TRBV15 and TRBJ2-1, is DAMVIQNPRYQVTQFGKPVTLSCSQTLNHNVMYWYQQKSSQAPKLLFHYYDKDFNNEADTPDNFQSRRPNTSFCFLDIRSPGLGDTAMYLCATRISGTGGFQQFFGPGTRLTVL.

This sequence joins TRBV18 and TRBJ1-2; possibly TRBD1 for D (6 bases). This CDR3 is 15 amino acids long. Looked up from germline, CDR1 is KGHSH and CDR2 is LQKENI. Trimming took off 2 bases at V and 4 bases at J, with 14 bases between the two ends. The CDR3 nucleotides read TGTGCCAGCTCACCAGACATGGACAGTCGCTATGGCTACACCTTC. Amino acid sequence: CASSPDMDSRYGYTF.

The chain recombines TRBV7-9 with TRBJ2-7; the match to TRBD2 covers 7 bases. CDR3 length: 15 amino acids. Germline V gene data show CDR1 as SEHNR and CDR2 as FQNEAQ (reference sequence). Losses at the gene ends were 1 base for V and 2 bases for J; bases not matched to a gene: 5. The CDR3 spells CASSLVRGGPYEQYF. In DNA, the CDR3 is TGTGCCAGCAGCTTAGTACGCGGGGGTCCCTACGAGCAGTACTTC.

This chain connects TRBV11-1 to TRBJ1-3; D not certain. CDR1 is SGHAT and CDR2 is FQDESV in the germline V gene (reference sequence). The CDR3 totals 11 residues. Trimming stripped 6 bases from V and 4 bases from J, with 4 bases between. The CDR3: CASSSGNTIYF. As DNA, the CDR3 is TGTGCCAGCAGTAGCGGAAACACCATATATTTT.

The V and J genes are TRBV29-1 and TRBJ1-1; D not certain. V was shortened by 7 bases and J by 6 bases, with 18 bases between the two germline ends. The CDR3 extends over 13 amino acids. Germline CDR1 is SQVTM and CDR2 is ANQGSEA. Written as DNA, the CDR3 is TGCAGCGCCACGAGAGTCCTCGCTTCTGAAGCTTTCTTT. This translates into CSATRVLASEAFF. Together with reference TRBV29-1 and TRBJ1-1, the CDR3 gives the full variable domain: SAVISQKPSRDICQRGTSLTIQCQVDSQVTMMFWYRQQPGQSLTLIATANQGSEATYESGFVIDKFPISRPNLTFSTLTVSNMSPEDSSIYLCSATRVLASEAFFGQGTRLTVV.